A single sample gave rise to the 24 T cell receptor beta chains below, sequenced in a study of blood T cells in healthy people across ages. Primed by a sample-barcoded 5' primer and a J-beta primer mix, a second PCR proceeded for roughly 7 to 11 cycles. TCRdb ran MiXCR on the 5' RACE reads and lists one entry per CDR3 protein. The sample lists about 830,000 distinct CDR3 sequences, roughly 60% occurring once. Sequenced sample: blood. These receptors originate from a young man in good health.

The chain recombines TRBV12-3 or TRBV12-4 with TRBJ2-5; 8 bases match TRBD2. The junction had 9 bases not matched to a gene; V was cut back by 5 bases and J by 1 base. The CDR3 length is 16 residues. The CDR3 DNA follows: TGTGCCAGCAGTCCAGCCCCGACTAGCGTCCAAGAGACCCAGTACTTC. Its translation: CASSPAPTSVQETQYF.

The chain has TRBV20-1 and TRBJ2-7; 9 nucleotides match TRBD2. The CDR3 is 14 amino acids. Per the germline V gene, CDR1 is DFQATT and CDR2 is SNEGSKA (reference sequence). Trimming cost V 3 bases and J 4 bases; bases outside gene matches: 7. CDR3 protein: CSARISGGPYEQYF. DNA of the CDR3: TGCAGTGCTAGGATTAGCGGGGGCCCTTACGAGCAGTACTTC.

This clonotype was observed a handful of times. V is TRBV6-5 and J is TRBJ2-7; 9 bases are a match to TRBD2. This CDR3 has 16 amino acids. Germline assignment: CDR1 MNHEY and CDR2 SVGAGI. The trim removed 0 bases at V and 4 bases at J, leaving 7 bases unmatched. The chain's CDR3 is CASSYSAGGRSYEQYF. The DNA for the CDR3 is TGTGCCAGCAGTTACTCGGCGGGGGGGCGTAGTTACGAGCAGTACTTC.

V and J are TRBV6-2 or TRBV6-3 and TRBJ2-7; tentatively, D is TRBD1 or TRBD2 (5 bases each). The V end was cut by 0 bases, the J end by 5 bases, with 8 bases between. The CDR3 loop spans 13 amino acids. Germline V lookup: CDR1 MNHEY, CDR2 SVGEGT. The CDR3 coding sequence is TGTGCCAGCAGTTACTCGAGGGGCAACGAGCAGTACTTC. It is translated as CASSYSRGNEQYF.

The V and J genes are TRBV6-1 and TRBJ2-7; D is unresolved. The CDR3 runs to 13 residues. Looked up from germline, CDR1 is MNHNS and CDR2 is SASEGT. Trimming took off 8 bases at V and 3 bases at J, with 14 bases between the two ends. This CDR3 is CASASGTFYEQYF. The CDR3 DNA is TGTGCCAGCGCGTCCGGCACCTTCTACGAGCAGTACTTC.

This rearrangement joins TRBV15 to TRBJ2-5; D remains unclear. The J call may not be correct, given that the DNA end is closer to TRBJ2-7. The CDR3 extends over 11 amino acids. Germline V gene lookup returns CDR1 LNHNV and CDR2 YYDKDF (reference sequence). This CDR3 reads CATSSYYEQYF. In DNA, the CDR3 is TGTGCCACCAGCAGTTACTACGAGCAGTACTTC.

This clonotype was counted ten times or more. The chain employs TRBV20-1 and TRBJ1-2; 7 bases agree with TRBD1. V dropped 1 base and J dropped 2; count of bases not matched to a gene: 13. The CDR3 length is 17 residues. CDR1 DFQATT and CDR2 SNEGSKA come from the germline V gene (reference sequence). In nucleotides, the CDR3 is TGCAGTGCTAGAGGTCTGGGGACAGCGAAAGGCAACTATGGCTACACCTTC. It codes for CSARGLGTAKGNYGYTF.

The chain combines TRBV7-2 with TRBJ2-3; TRBD2 is a possible D gene (5 bases). The CDR3 is 14 residues long. Trimming shortened V by 3 bases and J by 2 bases, and 9 bases separated the two germline ends. The germline CDR1 and CDR2 sequences are SGHTA and FQGNSA. The CDR3 here is CASSFSGVTDTQYF. The CDR3 region has the DNA TGTGCCAGCAGCTTCTCCGGGGTCACAGATACGCAGTATTTT.

The chain employs TRBV9 and TRBJ2-1; D might be TRBD1 (6 bases). CDR3 length: 13 residues. Trimming pared 3 bases from V and 6 bases from J, leaving 10 bases between. Germline V gene sequence: CDR1 SGDLS, CDR2 YYNGEE. The CDR3: CASSGGHLNEQFF. CDR3 coding DNA: TGTGCCAGCAGCGGGGGACATCTCAATGAGCAGTTCTTC.

This sequence joins TRBV5-1 and TRBJ2-7; TRBD1 agrees at 8 bases. Germline assignment: CDR1 SGHRS and CDR2 YFSETQ. The CDR3 is 16 amino acids. Trimming cost V 0 bases and J 0 bases; bases outside gene matches: 5. The CDR3 sequence is CASSLVPGGGSYEQYF. DNA of the CDR3: TGCGCCAGCAGCTTGGTTCCAGGGGGCGGCTCCTACGAGCAGTACTTC.

The chain is built from TRBV6-5 and TRBJ2-5; D remains ambiguous. Germline loops: CDR1 MNHEY, CDR2 SVGAGI. CDR3 length: 14 amino acids. V lost 4 bases, J lost 0 bases, and 9 bases lay in between. The chain's CDR3 is CASSWSAYQETQYF. The CDR3 coding sequence is TGTGCCAGCAGTTGGAGCGCGTACCAAGAGACCCAGTACTTC.

J is TRBJ2-5 and V is TRBV6-5; D perhaps matches TRBD2 (5 bases). Germline CDR1 and CDR2: MNHEY and SVGAGI. This CDR3 has 14 residues. With 2 bases removed from V and 7 bases from J, the gap between germline ends came to 14 bases. CDR3 amino acids: CASSYGAQAGTQYF. For the CDR3, the DNA is TGTGCCAGCAGTTACGGAGCCCAGGCGGGGACCCAGTACTTC.

This clonotype was counted at least ten times. The CDR3, as DNA: TGCGCCAGCAGCCAAAGCCATAGCGAGGAGACCCAGTACTTC. This encodes CASSQSHSEETQYF. The rearrangement links TRBV4-1 to TRBJ2-5, with a weak D call TRBD2 (5 bases). CDR1 and CDR2 (germline): MGHRA, YSYEKL. V was clipped by 2 bases and J by 5 bases, with 12 bases between them. This CDR3 comprises 14 residues.

The V call is TRBV7-3, the J call TRBJ2-5, with unresolved D. The J call may not be correct, given that the DNA end is closer to TRBJ2-7. The CDR3 is 14 residues long. Germline values: CDR1 SGHTA, CDR2 FQGTGA. The CDR3: CASSPSVNSYEQYF. The CDR3 nucleotides read TGTGCCAGCAGCCCCTCAGTAAATTCCTACGAGCAGTACTTC.

The chain uses TRBV20-1 and TRBJ2-1; D is unresolved. CDR1 DFQATT and CDR2 SNEGSKA come from the germline V gene (reference sequence). V lost 6 bases, J lost 6 bases, and 12 bases lay in between. The CDR3 is 12 residues long. CDR3 bases: TGCAGTGCCCATAGAAGCTCCAATGAGCAGTTCTTC. The encoded protein is CSAHRSSNEQFF.

This clonotype has a single count. The chain's CDR3 is CASSLIRSSYNEQFF. The CDR3 nucleotides read TGTGCCAGCAGCTTAATCCGGAGCTCCTACAATGAGCAGTTCTTC. The chain has TRBV11-2 and TRBJ2-1; D not resolved. The CDR3 has 15 amino acids. CDR1 and CDR2 (germline): SGHAT, FQNNGV. Trimming shortened V by 2 bases and J by 0 bases, and 8 bases separated the two germline ends.

This chain joins TRBV7-9 and TRBJ2-1; D not resolved. The germline V gene has CDR1 SEHNR and CDR2 FQNEAQ (reference sequence). V was clipped by 3 bases and J by 7 bases, with 10 bases between them. The CDR3 consists of 13 residues. CDR3 in amino acids: CASSFLEVNEQFF. The CDR3, as DNA: TGTGCCAGCAGCTTTCTTGAGGTTAATGAGCAGTTCTTC. Variable domain in full (rest from reference TRBV7-9 and TRBJ2-1): DTGVSQNPRHKITKRGQNVTFRCDPISEHNRLYWYRQTLGQGPEFLTYFQNEAQLEKSRLLSDRFSAERPKGSFSTLEIQRTEQGDSAMYLCASSFLEVNEQFFGPGTRLTVL.

The J gene is TRBJ2-5, the V gene TRBV20-1, with a tentative D call TRBD2 (5 bases). The V end lost 0 bases, the J end lost 9 bases, and 8 bases lay between the germline ends. The CDR3 contains 11 residues. Germline V CDR1 and CDR2: DFQATT, SNEGSKA (reference sequence). The DNA for the CDR3 is TGCAGTGCTAGAGAGGCCGGGGCCCAGTACTTC. Translated: CSAREAGAQYF.

This chain joins TRBV5-1 and TRBJ1-4; D is unclear. Germline CDR1 SGHRS, CDR2 YFSETQ. The ends were cut back, 1 base at V and 7 bases at J, with 8 bases in the middle. CDR3 length equals 13 residues. CDR3: CASSLTSGEKLFF. The CDR3 region has the DNA TGCGCCAGCAGCTTGACGTCAGGTGAAAAACTGTTTTTT.

Concerning this clonotype itself: One junction end does not reproduce the germline sequence, and a read error may be involved. The chain links TRBV3-1 to TRBJ1-6; no reliable D call. The CDR3 is made up of 15 amino acids. Germline assignment: CDR1 LGHDT and CDR2 YNNKEL (reference sequence). The CDR3 coding sequence is TGTGCCAGCAGCCAAGTAGGCAGCCATAATTCACCCCCCCACTTT. It translates to CASSQVGSHNSPPHF. Full variable domain (rest looked up from reference TRBV3-1 and TRBJ1-6): DTAVSQTPKYLVTQMGNDKSIKCEQNLGHDTMYWYKQDSKKFLKIMFSYNNKELIINETVPNRFSPKSPDKAHLNLHINSLELGDSAVYFCASSQVGSHNSPPHFGNGTRLTVT.

This clonotype was picked up one time. V usage is TRBV2 and J usage is TRBJ1-2, with 8 nucleotides matching TRBD1. Germline V lookup: CDR1 SNHLY, CDR2 FYNNEI. V lost 2 bases, J lost 10 bases, and 6 bases stayed unmatched. The CDR3 is made up of 13 amino acids. CDR3 bases: TGTGCCAGCAGTGAATCGGGGCAGGGGGCCTACACCTTC. Its translation is CASSESGQGAYTF.

This chain links TRBV7-3 with TRBJ2-3, with no clear D. CDR1 and CDR2 (germline): SGHTA, FQGTGA. The CDR3 sequence is 13 residues long. The V gene lost 4 bases and the J gene lost 8 bases, with 13 bases spanning the gap. The CDR3 sequence: CASSSQVLSTQYF. Written as DNA, the CDR3 is TGTGCCAGCAGCTCTCAGGTATTAAGTACGCAGTATTTT.

This chain joins TRBV6-5 and TRBJ2-5, with D unresolved. CDR3 length: 14 amino acids. Trimming took 2 bases from V and 2 from J, leaving 9 bases between them. Germline lookup yields CDR1 MNHEY and CDR2 SVGAGI. This CDR3 is CASSYNWAQETQYF. The CDR3 DNA reads as TGTGCCAGCAGTTACAACTGGGCTCAAGAGACCCAGTACTTC.

J is TRBJ2-5 and V is TRBV9; D call uncertain. This CDR3 is 13 amino acids long. Germline V gene sequence: CDR1 SGDLS, CDR2 YYNGEE. Between the trimmed V and J ends, which lost 4 bases and 0 bases, there was a span of 7 bases. For the CDR3, the DNA is TGTGCCAGCAGCCTACATCACCAAGAGACCCAGTACTTC. Translated: CASSLHHQETQYF.